This T cell receptor (beta chain) stems from a study of T cells in Graves' hyperthyroidism and ophthalmopathy. Overall study findings and caveats: The model's output predicted ophthalmopathy at a median of about 6.5 months prior to onset.

Concerning this clonotype: As yet, its antigen is unknown.

Trimming took off 5 bases at V and 8 bases at J, with 15 bases between the two ends. The CDR3 loop spans 13 amino acids. The germline gives CDR1 MDHEN, CDR2 SYDVKM. Template material for amplifying TCR beta CDR3 regions consisted of RNA transcripts. TCR CDR3 regions were first amplified by RT-PCR with HTBI primers. One entry per CDR3 protein results from TCRdb running MiXCR on the multiplex PCR reads. The data show about 350,000 distinct CDR3 sequences, about a sixth seen once. Clinical symptoms, serum thyroxine, TRAb, thyroid ultrasound and orbital computed tomography established diagnosis. The PBMCs were sourced from fresh peripheral blood (about 10 ml).

Sequenced: blood. This TCR was recovered from a middle-aged woman with Graves' ophthalmopathy. The chain has TRBV28 and TRBJ1-2; tentatively, D is TRBD1 (6 bases). CDR3 bases: TGTGCCAGCAGTATCTACAGGGAGGAAGGCTACACCTTC. Protein: CASSIYREEGYTF.